This is a list of T cell receptor beta chains from one sample in a study of cytomegalovirus exposure and HLA in healthy donors. Data came from immunoSEQ multiplex PCR; TCRdb stores just in-frame clones and leaves some out. The table records under 250,000 clones, over 65% of them present only once. The sample consisted of PBMCs. These receptors originate from a woman younger than 45 in good health and CMV-seronegative. CDR3s include the opening cysteine and the closing phenylalanine or tryptophan. The D gene is left open where the match is weak.

CDR3 DNA: TGTGCCAGCAGCTCTGAGACAGGGGCACGCCGGGAGACCCAGTACTTC
CDR3 protein: CASSSETGARRETQYF
V gene: TRBV5-5
D gene: TRBD1
J gene: TRBJ2-5

CDR3 DNA: TGTGCCAGCAGCGTAGCACAGGGGAATGGTGAGCAGTTCTTC
CDR3 protein: CASSVAQGNGEQFF
V gene: TRBV9
D gene: TRBD1
J gene: TRBJ2-1

CDR3 DNA: TGCGCCAGCAGACCAGGGACAGGGCGGGGAGCAGATACGCAGTATTTT
CDR3 protein: CASRPGTGRGADTQYF
V gene: TRBV5-1
D gene: TRBD1
J gene: TRBJ2-3

CDR3 DNA: TGTGCCAGTACGGGAGCGACTGGTAATCAGCCCCAGCATTTT
CDR3 protein: CASTGATGNQPQHF
V gene: TRBV19
D gene: NA
J gene: TRBJ1-5

CDR3 DNA: TGCGCCAGCAGCCCGAGTTGGGGCCAGGGCTACACCTTC
CDR3 protein: CASSPSWGQGYTF
V gene: TRBV5-1
D gene: NA
J gene: TRBJ1-2

CDR3 DNA: TGTGCCAGCAGTCCGCGGGGACTCTATGGCTACACCTTC
CDR3 protein: CASSPRGLYGYTF
V gene: TRBV27
D gene: NA
J gene: TRBJ1-2

CDR3 DNA: TGTGCCAGCAGCGCGACAGGGGGCTGGACTGAAGCTTTCTTT
CDR3 protein: CASSATGGWTEAFF
V gene: TRBV5-6
D gene: TRBD1
J gene: TRBJ1-1

CDR3 DNA: TGTGCCAGCAGTGAAGGGACAGCCCGACGCACAGATACGCAGTATTTT
CDR3 protein: CASSEGTARRTDTQYF
V gene: TRBV6-1
D gene: NA
J gene: TRBJ2-3

CDR3 DNA: TGTGCCAGTAGCTTATTCGTGGCGGCCGGGGAGCTGTTTTTT
CDR3 protein: CASSLFVAAGELFF
V gene: TRBV7-3
D gene: NA
J gene: TRBJ2-2

CDR3 DNA: TGTTCCAGCAGCTTAACCCAGGGGAACGAAAAACTGTTTTTT
CDR3 protein: CSSSLTQGNEKLFF
V gene: TRBV7-9
D gene: NA
J gene: TRBJ1-4

CDR3 DNA: TGTGCCAGCAGCCCAGGACTATTTAACTCCTACGAGCAGTACTTC
CDR3 protein: CASSPGLFNSYEQYF
V gene: TRBV27
D gene: NA
J gene: TRBJ2-7

CDR3 DNA: TGTGCCAGCAGCCATTCCGGGACAGGGACGCTGAATGAGCAGTTCTTC
CDR3 protein: CASSHSGTGTLNEQFF
V gene: TRBV9
D gene: TRBD1
J gene: TRBJ2-1

CDR3 DNA: TGTGCCATCGCCCCGGGACAGCACTACGAGCAGTACTTC
CDR3 protein: CAIAPGQHYEQYF
V gene: TRBV19
D gene: TRBD1
J gene: TRBJ2-7